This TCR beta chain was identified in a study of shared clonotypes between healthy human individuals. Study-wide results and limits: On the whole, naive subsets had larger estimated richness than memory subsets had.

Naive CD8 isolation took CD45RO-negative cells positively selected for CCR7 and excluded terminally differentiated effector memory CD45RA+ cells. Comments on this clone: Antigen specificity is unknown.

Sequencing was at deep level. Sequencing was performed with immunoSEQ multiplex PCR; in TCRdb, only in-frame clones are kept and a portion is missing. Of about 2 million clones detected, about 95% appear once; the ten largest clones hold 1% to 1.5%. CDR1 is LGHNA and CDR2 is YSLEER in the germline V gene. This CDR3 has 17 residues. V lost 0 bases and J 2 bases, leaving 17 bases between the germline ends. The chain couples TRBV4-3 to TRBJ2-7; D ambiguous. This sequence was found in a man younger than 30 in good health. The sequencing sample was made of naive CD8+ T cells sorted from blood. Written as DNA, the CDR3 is TGCGCCAGCAGCCAAGATCGAGCTTCGGGTTCGACCTACGAGCAGTACTTC. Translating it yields CASSQDRASGSTYEQYF.